This TCR beta chain is drawn from a study of early T cells in non-severe SARS-CoV-2 infection. Study overall: Bulk RNA taken from unsorted whole blood was sequenced, leaving chains unpaired.

Unique molecular identifiers were added to individual cDNA molecules. One entry per CDR3 protein results from TCRdb running MiXCR on the 5' RACE reads. The sample shows 25,000 to 30,000 distinct CDR3 sequences, 4.4% of them seen only once. Remarks on this clonotype: Its antigen is currently unknown.

Study observations and caveats: The VDJdb matching leaned toward anti-spike CD8 responses and overlooked private and CD4 specificities.

The CDR3 has 12 residues. V gave up 3 bases and J gave up 4 bases, with 3 bases separating them. CDR1 is LGHNT, CDR2 FRNRAP, per germline. The source is an adult who was a healthcare worker with PCR-confirmed SARS-CoV-2 infection or an uninfected control (not recorded which). The sequencing input was whole blood. The chain links TRBV12-5 to TRBJ2-2; D is unclear. Here the CDR3 DNA reads TGTGCTAGTGGTTTTGCCACCGGGGAGCTGTTTTTT. It encodes CASGFATGELFF.